This TCR beta chain was sequenced for a study of identical twins. Points from the study as a whole: Fewer insertions characterized abundant cord blood beta clonotypes, whereas memory repertoires showed none. Researchers reported excess low generation probability among twin-shared out-of-frame alpha sequences.

Details on this clonotype: Its antigen is still unknown.

The V and J ends lost 3 bases and 4 bases respectively, with 9 bases between them. The germline gives CDR1 MRHNA, CDR2 SNTAGT. The CDR3 has 13 amino acids. Each CDR3 protein is one row after TCRdb ran MiXCR on the 5' RACE reads. The data show 250,000 or so distinct CDR3 sequences, roughly 7% seen once. These data were also filed under a second study, of yellow fever vaccine responses in identical twins.

What was sequenced was memory (CD45RO+) T cells sorted from blood. This receptor was taken from a woman younger than 30 in good health. The V gene is TRBV6-4, the J gene TRBJ1-1; D is unresolved. The CDR3 here is CASSEDGITEAFF. The CDR3 DNA sequence: TGTGCCAGCAGTGAAGACGGAATCACTGAAGCTTTCTTT.